The entry that follows covers one T cell receptor beta chain sequence. This specimen comes from a study of blood T cell repertoires in COVID-19. The wider study: COVID-19 samples from acute and convalescent phases originated in the United States, Italy and Spain. PBMCs, B-cell-depleted T cells, or T cells provided the cDNA or gDNA that made up the material.

In the authors' workflow: Reference gene primers were amplified, and this amplification served to estimate nucleated cell counts. The assay was immunoSEQ multiplex PCR, and TCRdb's table has in-frame clones only and misses some. Clone size and V and J calls were adopted from that table, with D and trimming inferred from the DNA. The sample lists some 43,000 clones, approximately 88% seen once, with approximately 15% in the top ten. Germline V gene sequence: CDR1 SEHNR, CDR2 FQNEAQ (reference sequence). The CDR3 contains 15 residues. V trimming: 1 base; J trimming: 3 bases; junction bases outside the gene matches: 5.

Sequenced material: peripheral blood. The receptor was isolated from a man between 45 and 60 years old with active or convalescent COVID-19. This chain uses TRBV7-9 with TRBJ1-2; 7 nucleotides match TRBD1. The CDR3 DNA reads as TGTGCCAGCAGCTTAGTAGGGGGCGGAGACTATGGCTACACCTTC. Translating gives CASSLVGGGDYGYTF.